The present T cell receptor beta chain was sequenced within a study of CD8+ T cells in alopecia areata (dated by TCRdb to the late 2010s). As for the study more broadly: The study used high-throughput TCRbeta sequencing to examine T cell clonal expansion in alopecia areata, in both the C3H/HeJ mouse model and human patients. Human TCRbeta sequencing covered scalp tissue and sorted CD4+ and CD8+ peripheral blood T cells from patchy and totalis/universalis alopecia areata patients and healthy controls. Clonality in the scalp was compared among normal scalp (n=4), patchy alopecia areata scalp (n=8), and alopecia totalis/universalis scalp (n=8). RNA came from the PAXgene miRNA kit for fixed scalp, the miRNeasy kit for PBMCs, and the RNeasy kit for mouse skin. TCRbeta CDR3 regions were amplified by immunoSEQ multiplex PCR using 35 Vbeta forward and 13 Jbeta reverse primers.

Measured from the cysteine to the phenylalanine, the CDR3 is 14 residues long. The only DNA kept is the CDR3, 42 bases in frame from the first base. V is cut by 5 bases and J by 6 bases, and the space between the germline ends is 17 bases. From the germline V gene, CDR1 is KGHSH and CDR2 is LQKENI. Receptors were amplified or captured by the immunoSEQ multiplex PCR assay. RNA was extracted from all samples and reverse transcribed into cDNA as template for TCR sequencing. First-strand cDNA was synthesized with SuperScript III using a 2:1 mix of oligo-dT and random hexamers. A synthetic immune receptor repertoire was used to assess amplification bias, and residual bias was removed computationally. Regarding the original processing steps: After raw reads were preprocessed to remove errors, the CDR3 was defined following IMGT conventions as running from the conserved cysteine to phenylalanine. Clonality was calculated as 1 minus Shannon entropy normalized by log2 of the number of productive unique TCRs. CD4 or CD8 identity of scalp clones was inferred by cross-referencing scalp TCRbeta sequences with sorted blood CD4 and CD8 repertoires. Sourced from immuneACCESS, this table was stored by TCRdb with only in-frame sequences that have V and J called. A share of the clones is absent; for the studies checked, an unresolved V gene accounts for under half, and the remainder has no known explanation. V and J calls and clone size follow that table, whereas D and trimming were derived from the DNA. The sample table records 37,000 or so clones; more than 50% of these occur just once. The top ten clones comprise approximately 1.7% of the sample.

CD4+ cells from about 5 biomarker-study patients were further sorted into CD25+CD127- cells. Peripheral blood and lesional scalp punch biopsies were obtained from patients with alopecia areata. PBMCs were isolated by density centrifugation and stained for CD3, CD4 and CD8, after which CD4+ and CD8+ T cells were sorted on a FACSAria. Untreated alopecia areata patients were recruited as part of a multicenter biomarker study. Study-wide findings and limitations: Unlike mouse skin, which is dominated by gammadelta T cells, normal human skin has resident alphabeta T cells that are also sequenced, and this complicates analysis of the scalp TCR repertoire. Compared with normal scalp, lesional scalp, particularly in alopecia totalis/universalis, had higher clonality and more expanded CD8+ clones, which suggests antigenic drive. Shared TCR sequences between patients were less evident than in mice, which may be partly attributable to HLA diversity in the patient population.

Regarding this clone: Its binding antigen is unknown. Per-base quality was not reported, and no clone a single base away is much larger than it.

This TCR was recovered from a human donor with alopecia areata. The sequence joins TRBV18 to TRBJ2-7; TRBD1 is a weak D gene call, 5 bases matching. Source material: CD4+ Tregs sorted from blood. The DNA sequence follows: TGTGCCAGCTCAATGCCAGGGCGACTCCGCGAGCAGTACTTC. The resulting protein is CASSMPGRLREQYF.